The 3 T cell receptor beta chains below were found in one sample sequenced in a study of identical twins. TCRdb passed the 5' RACE reads through MiXCR, listing each CDR3 protein once. The sample records approximately 530,000 distinct CDR3 sequences, around 24% being singletons. The data were also submitted as part of a second study, on yellow fever vaccine responses in identical twins.

Sequenced material: CD4+ T cells sorted from blood. These receptors originate from a woman under 30 in good health.

This clonotype was detected only a few times. The chain couples TRBV6-5 to TRBJ2-2; possible D gene TRBD2, 5 bases. The CDR3 extends over 18 amino acids. Deletions cut 4 bases from V and 6 bases from J, with 24 bases between. Germline assignment: CDR1 MNHEY and CDR2 SVGAGI. The CDR3 sequence is CASSSYLIGLGDSGELFF. CDR3 sequence (DNA): TGTGCCAGCAGTTCTTATCTCATAGGACTCGGGGATTCCGGGGAGCTGTTTTTT.

The chain carries TRBV6-1 and TRBJ2-7; no clear D. Germline V lookup: CDR1 MNHNS, CDR2 SASEGT. This CDR3 is 13 amino acids long. With 6 bases removed from V and 0 bases from J, the gap between germline ends came to 9 bases. The CDR3 here is CASRQSYSYEQYV. CDR3 DNA sequence: TGTGCCAGCAGACAGTCCTACTCCTACGAGCAGTACGTC.

The chain links TRBV7-9 to TRBJ2-2; 8 positions agree with TRBD2. With 10 bases clipped from V and 4 bases from J, the junction kept 17 bases outside the gene matches. The CDR3 runs to 17 residues. Germline-derived CDR1 and CDR2 are SEHNR and FQNEAQ (reference sequence). CDR3 in amino acids: CATTGGGAWFGTGELFF. CDR3 nucleotides: TGTGCCACCACGGGGGGGGGCGCTTGGTTTGGCACCGGGGAGCTGTTTTTT.